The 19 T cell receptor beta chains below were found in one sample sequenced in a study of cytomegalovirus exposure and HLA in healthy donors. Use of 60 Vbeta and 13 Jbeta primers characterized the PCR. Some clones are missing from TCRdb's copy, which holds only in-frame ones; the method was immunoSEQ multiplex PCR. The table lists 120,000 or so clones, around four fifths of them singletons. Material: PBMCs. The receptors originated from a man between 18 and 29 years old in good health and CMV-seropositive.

As DNA, the CDR3 is TGTGCCAGTAGTGTCACAGTTAGAGGCACAGATACGCAGTATTTT. As protein: CASSVTVRGTDTQYF. The chain employs TRBV19 and TRBJ2-3, with D unclear. V was clipped by 5 bases and J by 1 base, with 13 bases between them. The CDR3 has 15 amino acids. From germline, CDR1 is LNHDA and CDR2 SQIVND (reference sequence).

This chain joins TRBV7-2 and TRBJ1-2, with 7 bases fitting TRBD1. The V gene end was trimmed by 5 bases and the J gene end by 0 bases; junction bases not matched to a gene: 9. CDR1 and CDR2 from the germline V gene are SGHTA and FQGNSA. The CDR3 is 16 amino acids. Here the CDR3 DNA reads TGTGCCAGCAGCCGGGACAGTGGGAAAGCTAACTATGGCTACACCTTC. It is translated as CASSRDSGKANYGYTF.

The CDR3 reads CSVTGTTNTEAFF. The CDR3 DNA follows: TGCAGCGTTACCGGGACAACGAACACTGAAGCTTTCTTT. V usage is TRBV29-1 and J usage is TRBJ1-1; D might be TRBD1 (6 bases). Germline V gene lookup returns CDR1 SQVTM and CDR2 ANQGSEA. V was trimmed by 5 bases and J by 1 base, leaving 11 bases between them. The CDR3 covers 13 residues.

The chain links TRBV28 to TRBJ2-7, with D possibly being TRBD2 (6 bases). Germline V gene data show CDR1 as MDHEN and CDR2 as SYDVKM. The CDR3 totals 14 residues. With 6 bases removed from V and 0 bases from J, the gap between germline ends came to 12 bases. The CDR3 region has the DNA TGTGCCAGCAGCCCGGGGGTTCCCTCCTACGAGCAGTACTTC. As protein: CASSPGVPSYEQYF.

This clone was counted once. The CDR3 here is CASSLIPAGADTQYF. The DNA for the CDR3 is TGCGCCAGCAGCTTGATCCCTGCGGGGGCGGATACGCAGTATTTT. The rearrangement uses TRBV5-1 and TRBJ2-3, with D possibly matching TRBD2 (7 bases). Trimming cost V 1 base and J 6 bases, with 15 bases left between them. The CDR3 extends over 15 amino acids. Germline lookup yields CDR1 SGHRS and CDR2 YFSETQ.

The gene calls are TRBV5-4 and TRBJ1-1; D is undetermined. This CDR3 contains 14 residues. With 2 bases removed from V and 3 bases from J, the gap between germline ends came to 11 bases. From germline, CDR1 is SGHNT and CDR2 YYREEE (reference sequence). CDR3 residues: CASSFPYGDTEAFF. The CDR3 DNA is TGTGCCAGCAGCTTCCCTTACGGGGACACTGAAGCTTTCTTT.

CDR3 bases: TGTGCCAGCTCACCAATAGACAGTTCCACTGAAGCTTTCTTT. This translates into CASSPIDSSTEAFF. V usage is TRBV18 and J usage is TRBJ1-1, with a weak D call TRBD1 (5 bases). Germline-derived CDR1 and CDR2 are KGHSH and LQKENI. The ends were cut back, 2 bases at V and 4 bases at J, with 11 bases in the middle. The CDR3 extends over 14 amino acids.

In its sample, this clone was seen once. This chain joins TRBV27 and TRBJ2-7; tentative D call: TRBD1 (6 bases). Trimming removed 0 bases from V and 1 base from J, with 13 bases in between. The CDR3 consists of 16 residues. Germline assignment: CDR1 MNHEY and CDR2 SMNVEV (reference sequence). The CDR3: CASSLSHPGQSYEQYF. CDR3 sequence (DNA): TGTGCCAGCAGTTTATCCCACCCGGGACAATCCTACGAGCAGTACTTC.

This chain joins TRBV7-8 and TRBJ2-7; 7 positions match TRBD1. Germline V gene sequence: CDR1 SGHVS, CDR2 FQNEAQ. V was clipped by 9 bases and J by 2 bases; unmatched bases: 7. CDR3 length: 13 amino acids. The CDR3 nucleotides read TGTGCCAGTACTACAGGGGACGCCTACGAGCAGTACTTC. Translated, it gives CASTTGDAYEQYF.

The DNA of the CDR3 is TGTGCCAGCAGTGAAGTTTGGCCAGGCGAGCAGTACTTC. It is translated as CASSEVWPGEQYF. The chain recombines TRBV6-1 with TRBJ2-7; D is uncertain. The germline gives CDR1 MNHNS, CDR2 SASEGT. The CDR3 has 13 amino acids. V shed 1 base and J shed 6 bases, with 10 bases lying between them.

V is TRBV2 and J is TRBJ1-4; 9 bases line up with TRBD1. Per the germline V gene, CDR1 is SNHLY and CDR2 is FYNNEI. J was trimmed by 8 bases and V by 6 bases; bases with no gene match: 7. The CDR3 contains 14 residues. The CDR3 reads CASRDRGSVEKLFF. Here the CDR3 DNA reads TGTGCCAGCAGGGACAGGGGATCAGTGGAAAAACTGTTTTTT.

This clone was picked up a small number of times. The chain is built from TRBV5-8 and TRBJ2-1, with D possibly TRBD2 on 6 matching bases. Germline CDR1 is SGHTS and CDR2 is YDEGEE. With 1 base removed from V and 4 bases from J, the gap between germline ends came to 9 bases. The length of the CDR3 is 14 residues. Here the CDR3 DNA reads TGTGCCAGCAGCTTGTTTGCGGGATACAATGAGCAGTTCTTC. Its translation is CASSLFAGYNEQFF.

The CDR3 is CASSLGHEQYF. The DNA for the CDR3 is TGCGCCAGCAGCCTGGGCCATGAGCAGTACTTC. V and J are TRBV4-1 and TRBJ2-7; D unclear. The germline gives CDR1 MGHRA, CDR2 YSYEKL. Trimming shortened V by 4 bases and J by 7 bases, and 8 bases separated the two germline ends. The CDR3 runs 11 residues.

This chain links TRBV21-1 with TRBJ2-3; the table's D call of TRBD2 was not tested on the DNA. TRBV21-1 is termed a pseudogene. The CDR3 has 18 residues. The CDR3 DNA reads TGTGCCAGCAGCAGTTGCGAGGGACTCTTAACACCCACAGATACGCAGTATTTT. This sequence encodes CASSSCEGLLTPTDTQYF.

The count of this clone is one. In DNA, the CDR3 is TGTGCCAGCACCTTCGTCCGACAGGCCTCGAGCACTGAAGCTTTCTTT. It codes for CASTFVRQASSTEAFF. The chain employs TRBV2 and TRBJ1-1, with D perhaps matching TRBD1 (6 bases). Trimming took 7 bases from V and 4 from J, leaving 22 bases between them. The germline V gene encodes CDR1 SNHLY and CDR2 FYNNEI. The CDR3 is 16 residues long.

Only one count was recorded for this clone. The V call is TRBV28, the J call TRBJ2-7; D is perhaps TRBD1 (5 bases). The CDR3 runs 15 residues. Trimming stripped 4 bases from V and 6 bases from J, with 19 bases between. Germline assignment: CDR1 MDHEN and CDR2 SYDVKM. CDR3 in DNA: TGTGCCAGCAGTTATCAGACAGTCATTACTACCGAGCAGTACTTC. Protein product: CASSYQTVITTEQYF.

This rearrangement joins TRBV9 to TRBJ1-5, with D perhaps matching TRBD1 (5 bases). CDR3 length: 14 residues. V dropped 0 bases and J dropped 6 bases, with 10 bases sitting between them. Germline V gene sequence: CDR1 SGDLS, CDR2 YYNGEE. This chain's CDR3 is CASSVDQGPQPQHF. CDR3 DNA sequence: TGTGCCAGCAGCGTAGACCAGGGTCCTCAGCCCCAGCATTTT.

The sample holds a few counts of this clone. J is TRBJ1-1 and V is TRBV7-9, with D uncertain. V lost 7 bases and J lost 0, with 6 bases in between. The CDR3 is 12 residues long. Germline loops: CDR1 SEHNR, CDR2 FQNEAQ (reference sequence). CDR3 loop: CASNSLNTEAFF. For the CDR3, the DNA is TGTGCCAGCAACAGTCTGAACACTGAAGCTTTCTTT.

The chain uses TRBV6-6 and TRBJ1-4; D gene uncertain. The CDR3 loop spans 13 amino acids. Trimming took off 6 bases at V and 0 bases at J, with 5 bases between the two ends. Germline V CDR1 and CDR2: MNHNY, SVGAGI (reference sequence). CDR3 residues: CASSGATNEKLFF. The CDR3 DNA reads TGTGCCAGCAGCGGGGCAACTAATGAAAAACTGTTTTTT.